The present TCR beta chain was sequenced within a study of neurological immune-mediated disorders. Broader study findings: No CDR3 amino acid sequences recurred among expanded clones across subjects, suggesting private repertoires in all groups.

It was blood bank volunteers in Maryland, USA who made up the healthy controls. cDNA synthesis was performed by 5'RACE with 10-nucleotide random UMIs. TCRdb fed the 5' RACE reads into MiXCR, producing one record per CDR3 protein. The sample has about 43,000 distinct CDR3 sequences; 10% to 15% are singletons. This clonotype was seen ten or more times. What it binds is unknown. Germline loops: CDR1 SGHRS, CDR2 YFSETQ. This CDR3 has 16 residues. The ends were cut back, 4 bases at V and 2 bases at J, with 16 bases in the middle. The source material was PBMCs. The receptor was derived from a female donor in good health. V usage is TRBV5-1 and J usage is TRBJ2-1; D is perhaps TRBD1 (6 bases). The DNA of the CDR3 is TGCGCCAGCAGCGGCTCCGGGACACCCGCCTACAATGAGCAGTTCTTC. It yields the protein CASSGSGTPAYNEQFF.